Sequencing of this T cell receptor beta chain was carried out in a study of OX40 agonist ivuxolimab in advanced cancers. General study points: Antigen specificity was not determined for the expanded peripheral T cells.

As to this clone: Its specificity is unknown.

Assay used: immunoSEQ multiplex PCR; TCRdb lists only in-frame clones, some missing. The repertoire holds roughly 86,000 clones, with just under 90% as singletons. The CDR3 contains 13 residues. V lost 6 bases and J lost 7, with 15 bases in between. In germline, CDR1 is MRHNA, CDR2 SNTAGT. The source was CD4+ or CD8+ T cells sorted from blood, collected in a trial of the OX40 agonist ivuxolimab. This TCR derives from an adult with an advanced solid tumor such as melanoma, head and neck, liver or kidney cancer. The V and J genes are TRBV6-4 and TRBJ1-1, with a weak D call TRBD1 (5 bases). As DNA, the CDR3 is TGTGCCAGCAGGGAGGGACGAACTGGTGAAGCTTTCTTT. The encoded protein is CASREGRTGEAFF.